This T cell receptor (beta chain) emerged from a study of blood T cells in healthy people across ages. This CDR3 spans 13 amino acids. Germline V gene lookup returns CDR1 SGHTA and CDR2 FQGNSA. V was pared by 7 bases and J by 8 bases, with 8 bases of the junction left unmatched. A sample-barcoded 5' primer and a J-beta primer mix were used in a second PCR of roughly 6 to 11 cycles. TCRdb analysed the 5' RACE reads with MiXCR anew, one entry per CDR3 protein. The data show about 800,000 distinct CDR3 sequences, with 55% to 70% seen just once and 22% held by the top ten. Whole-study results and caveats: Aged donors had fewer naive CD4+ cells and lower diversity than long-lived donors.

In the case of this clonotype: What it binds is not known.

Sequencing input: blood. The chain recombines TRBV7-2 with TRBJ2-3, with 8 nucleotides matching TRBD2. The clonotype was recovered from a man aged 25-45 years in good health. CDR3 bases: TGTGCCAGCATGAGCGGGAGTCACGGTACGCAGTATTTT. Protein sequence: CASMSGSHGTQYF.